These 5 T cell receptor beta chains share one sample of origin, sequenced in a study of regulatory T cells in long-lasting Graves disease. The time point is: newly diagnosed GD, antithyroid drugs for less than 3 months. Following extraction of RNA from PBMCs, that RNA was used to make the TCR library. Construction of the TCR beta libraries employed iRepertoire HTBI primers in conjunction with Arm-PCR of CDR3 regions. TCRdb reprocessed the multiplex PCR reads with MiXCR, giving one entry per CDR3 protein. The sample contains roughly 350,000 distinct CDR3 sequences, 16% of which appear only once. Another study also made use of these data, one on T cells in Graves' hyperthyroidism and ophthalmopathy.

The material sequenced was peripheral blood mononuclear cells (PBMCs), taken at new diagnosis, from a patient treated with antithyroid drugs. The receptors come from a middle-aged man with Graves disease.

V gene TRBV20-1 combines with J gene TRBJ2-3; 10 bases align to TRBD2. From germline, CDR1 is DFQATT and CDR2 SNEGSKA (reference sequence). Trimming cost V 6 bases and J 1 base; bases outside gene matches: 4. The CDR3 has 14 residues. The CDR3 is CSAGTSGGTDTQYF. CDR3 bases: TGCAGTGCCGGTACTAGCGGGGGCACAGATACGCAGTATTTT.

In this sample, this clonotype turned up a few times. This chain joins TRBV6-1 and TRBJ2-3, with a weak D call TRBD2 (6 bases). V lost 11 bases, J lost 6 bases, and 18 bases lay in between. The CDR3 contains 13 residues. Germline V lookup: CDR1 MNHNS, CDR2 SASEGT. The CDR3 sequence: CAGAGTPRDTQYF. Here the CDR3 DNA reads TGTGCCGGGGCCGGGACTCCCAGGGATACGCAGTATTTT.

This clonotype appeared many times. This rearrangement joins TRBV29-1 to TRBJ1-2; D remains ambiguous. The V gene lost 5 bases and the J gene lost 4 bases, with 11 bases spanning the gap. The germline V gene encodes CDR1 SQVTM and CDR2 ANQGSEA. The CDR3 has 12 residues. CDR3 residues: CSVPRGPYGYTF. The CDR3 nucleotides read TGCAGCGTTCCGCGGGGTCCCTATGGCTACACCTTC.

This clonotype has a count of ten or more. The rearrangement joins TRBV28 to TRBJ1-6; 11 bases map to TRBD1. The CDR3 consists of 15 residues. Germline CDR1 and CDR2: MDHEN and SYDVKM. J lost 6 bases, V lost 6 bases, and 4 bases had no gene match. The CDR3 reads CASSPDRGPNSPLHF. As DNA, the CDR3 is TGTGCCAGCAGCCCGGACAGGGGGCCTAATTCACCCCTCCACTTT.

This clonotype was detected ten times or more. The rearrangement joins TRBV3-1 to TRBJ2-5, with D possibly TRBD2 on 6 matching bases. This CDR3 comprises 14 residues. V was pared by 3 bases and J by 4 bases, with 12 bases between. Per the germline V gene, CDR1 is LGHDT and CDR2 is YNNKEL (reference sequence). CDR3 residues: CASSQRPGAETQYF. The CDR3 coding sequence is TGTGCCAGCAGCCAGAGACCGGGAGCAGAGACCCAGTACTTC.